This entry lists 13 T cell receptor beta chains sequenced from one sample in a study of T cell responses to AZD1222 COVID-19 vaccine. Clones were read by immunoSEQ multiplex PCR, and TCRdb kept only the in-frame ones, dropping some. This sample has under 150,000 clones; about 91% occur once, and the top ten carry less than 9.5%. This specimen was peripheral blood, taken 28 days after the second AZD1222 dose. The receptors stem from an adult who received the AZD1222 COVID-19 vaccine.

The chain recombines TRBV5-5 with TRBJ1-4, with 7 bases aligning to TRBD1. The junction had 0 bases not matched to a gene; V was cut back by 0 bases and J by 7 bases. CDR3 length: 13 residues. Germline-derived CDR1 and CDR2 are SGHKS and YYEKEE (reference sequence). In nucleotides, the CDR3 is TGTGCCAGCAGCTTGGGACAGGGTGAAAAACTGTTTTTT. It yields the protein CASSLGQGEKLFF.

About this clone: Other nucleotide sequences from this sample produce the same CDR3. The V and J genes are TRBV9 and TRBJ1-1; no definite D call. CDR3 size: 13 residues. V was cut by 0 bases and J by 0 bases, with 3 bases left in between. Germline V CDR1 and CDR2: SGDLS, YYNGEE. This chain's CDR3 is CASSVDLNTEAFF. In DNA, the CDR3 is TGTGCCAGCAGCGTAGACTTGAACACTGAAGCTTTCTTT. Variable domain in full (rest from reference TRBV9 and TRBJ1-1): DSGVTQTPKHLITATGQRVTLRCSPRSGDLSVYWYQQSLDQGLQFLIQYYNGEERAKGNILERFSAQQFPDLHSELNLSSLELGDSALYFCASSVDLNTEAFFGQGTRLTVV.

This sequence joins TRBV19 and TRBJ1-1, with a weak D call TRBD1 (5 bases). Germline V CDR1 and CDR2: LNHDA, SQIVND (reference sequence). This CDR3 comprises 12 residues. Trimming removed 1 base at V and 7 bases at J, with 7 bases between. This CDR3 reads CASSIGDLEAFF. DNA of the CDR3: TGTGCCAGTAGTATAGGGGACCTTGAAGCTTTCTTT.

This clone was recorded a few times. The rearrangement links TRBV6-5 to TRBJ1-2; possible D gene TRBD1, 5 bases. The germline V gene has CDR1 MNHEY and CDR2 SVGAGI. Trimming shortened V by 6 bases and J by 6 bases, and 14 bases separated the two germline ends. The CDR3 is 13 amino acids. CDR3 sequence (DNA): TGTGCCAGCAGCCCACCCCAGGGAGATGGCTACACCTTC. Translating gives CASSPPQGDGYTF.

The chain employs TRBV6-5 and TRBJ1-2; D not certain. Deletions cut 7 bases from V and 0 bases from J, with 12 bases between. The CDR3 consists of 14 residues. The germline CDR1 and CDR2 sequences are MNHEY and SVGAGI. In DNA, the CDR3 is TGTGCCAGCACGAACACAGCTGCTAACTATGGCTACACCTTC. Translated, it gives CASTNTAANYGYTF.

This clone was seen just once. The CDR3 region is CAISESGHTNTGELFF. CDR3 coding DNA: TGTGCCATCAGTGAGTCAGGCCATACGAACACCGGGGAGCTGTTTTTT. The chain carries TRBV10-3 and TRBJ2-2; D gene ambiguous. The CDR3 covers 16 residues. The germline V gene encodes CDR1 ENHRY and CDR2 SYGVKD. V dropped 0 bases and J dropped 0 bases, with 8 bases sitting between them.

This clone has only a few counts. This chain connects TRBV6-1 to TRBJ2-7; 10 nucleotides line up with TRBD1. CDR3 size: 14 residues. Germline V gives CDR1 MNHNS, CDR2 SASEGT. V lost 1 base to trimming and J lost 3 bases; unmatched junction nucleotides: 0. The CDR3, as DNA: TGTGCCAGCAGTGAAGGGACAGGGGGCTACGAGCAGTACTTC. Its protein is CASSEGTGGYEQYF.

This clone was seen only a few times. The J gene is TRBJ1-5, the V gene TRBV6-6; D unresolved. The CDR3 totals 12 residues. Looked up from germline, CDR1 is MNHNY and CDR2 is SVGAGI (reference sequence). V lost 6 bases, J lost 3 bases, and 6 bases lay in between. The CDR3 bases are TGTGCCAGCAGCCGGGACAATCAGCCCCAGCATTTT. Its protein is CASSRDNQPQHF.

The chain couples TRBV5-4 to TRBJ2-3; perhaps TRBD2 as D (5 bases). The V end lost 2 bases, the J end lost 4 bases, and 5 bases lay between the germline ends. Germline CDR1 SGHNT, CDR2 YYREEE (reference sequence). The CDR3 is 12 amino acids. CDR3 bases: TGTGCCAGCAGCTTAGCGGCAGATACGCAGTATTTT. Protein product: CASSLAADTQYF.

This chain connects TRBV28 to TRBJ1-3, with TRBD1 identical over 8 bases. Looked up from germline, CDR1 is MDHEN and CDR2 is SYDVKM. This CDR3 spans 17 amino acids. After removal of 6 bases from V and 2 bases from J, the junction contained 12 bases not matched to a gene. The CDR3 DNA is TGTGCCAGCAGCTCCTTTTACGGGACAGGTCCTGGAAACACCATATATTTT. Translation gives CASSSFYGTGPGNTIYF.

This clone came up once. The genes are TRBV2 and TRBJ2-7; 8 nucleotides agree with TRBD2. This CDR3 has 15 residues. The trim removed 8 bases at V and 2 bases at J, leaving 11 bases unmatched. CDR1 is SNHLY, CDR2 FYNNEI, per germline. This CDR3 is CASGGSGRVPYEQYF. The CDR3 DNA follows: TGTGCCAGCGGAGGAAGCGGGAGAGTCCCCTACGAGCAGTACTTC. The full variable domain, with the rest looked up from reference TRBV2 and TRBJ2-7, is EPEVTQTPSHQVTQMGQEVILRCVPISNHLYFYWYRQILGQKVEFLVSFYNNEISEKSEIFDDQFSVERPDGSNFTLKIRSTKLEDSAMYFCASGGSGRVPYEQYFGPGTRLTVT.

The count of this clone is one. The CDR3 DNA reads TGTGCCAGCAGTCCCCGGGACAGGGGGCGTGAGCAGTACGTC. Its protein product is CASSPRDRGREQYV. The chain recombines TRBV6-5 with TRBJ2-7; 12 positions match TRBD1. The CDR3 consists of 14 residues. J was trimmed by 7 bases and V by 5 bases; bases with no gene match: 6. The germline gives CDR1 MNHEY, CDR2 SVGAGI.

This clone was counted a single time. This sample also contains other DNA sequences that code for the same CDR3. This rearrangement joins TRBV7-2 to TRBJ1-3, with D unresolved. Germline-derived CDR1 and CDR2 are SGHTA and FQGNSA. With 3 bases removed from V and 4 bases from J, the gap between germline ends came to 4 bases. The CDR3 sequence is 12 residues long. The CDR3 region is CASSLAGNTIYF. The CDR3 DNA sequence: TGTGCCAGCAGCTTGGCGGGAAACACCATATATTTT.